One and the same sample provided the 27 T cell receptor beta chains below, sequenced in a study of cytomegalovirus exposure and HLA in healthy donors. It was with 60 Vbeta and 13 Jbeta primers that the PCR ran. Profiling relied on immunoSEQ multiplex PCR, and the TCRdb table lists in-frame clones only, not all of them. Among roughly 190,000 clones listed, approximately 77% were seen once. Input material: PBMCs. The receptors derive from a man in his forties in good health and CMV-seropositive.

About this clone: One end of the junction does not line up with germline, which may come from a read error. This chain uses TRBV7-9 with TRBJ2-7; the match to TRBD1 covers 11 bases. Germline loops: CDR1 SEHNR, CDR2 FQNEAQ (reference sequence). The CDR3 extends over 17 amino acids. Written as DNA, the CDR3 is TGTTCCAGCAGCTTAGACCAGGACAGGGGGCTCTCCTACGAGCAGTACTTC. It specifies CSSSLDQDRGLSYEQYF.

V gene TRBV7-3 combines with J gene TRBJ1-1; D call uncertain. Germline CDR1 and CDR2: SGHTA and FQGTGA. This CDR3 region has 13 residues. The ends were cut back, 8 bases at V and 1 base at J, with 11 bases in the middle. CDR3 DNA sequence: TGTGCCAGCCAAATAAGGAGGAACACTGAAGCTTTCTTT. Protein sequence: CASQIRRNTEAFF. Full variable domain (missing parts from reference TRBV7-3 and TRBJ1-1): GAGVSQTPSNKVTEKGKYVELRCDPISGHTALYWYRQSLGQGPEFLIYFQGTGAADDSGLPNDRFFAVRPEGSVSTLKIQRTERGDSAVYLCASQIRRNTEAFFGQGTRLTVV.

This clone was seen just once. The V gene is TRBV10-1, the J gene TRBJ1-1; D gene ambiguous. From germline, CDR1 is WNHNN and CDR2 SYGVQD (reference sequence). Between the trimmed V and J ends, which lost 4 bases and 10 bases, there was a span of 13 bases. The CDR3 loop spans 12 amino acids. The CDR3 DNA is TGCGCCAGCAGTGGAGATAATTGTGGAGCTTTCTTT. Amino acids: CASSGDNCGAFF.

The chain employs TRBV27 and TRBJ1-2; perhaps TRBD1 as D (6 bases). The CDR3 has 15 residues. Trimming pared 0 bases from V and 0 bases from J, leaving 8 bases between. Per germline, CDR1 MNHEY and CDR2 SMNVEV (reference sequence). Here the CDR3 DNA reads TGTGCCAGCAGTTTATCCCGGACAGCTAACTATGGCTACACCTTC. The encoded protein is CASSLSRTANYGYTF.

CDR3 bases: TGTGCCACCCGAACAGGGGTTGGAGGTGGCTACACCTTC. Its translation: CATRTGVGGGYTF. The V and J genes are TRBV6-1 and TRBJ1-2, with 7 bases fitting TRBD1. The V segment lost 10 bases and the J segment 7 bases; nucleotides outside the gene matches: 12. This CDR3 region has 13 residues. CDR1 and CDR2 (germline): MNHNS, SASEGT.

The sample holds a few counts of this clone. The V gene is TRBV6-5, the J gene TRBJ1-1, with D unclear. Trimming removed 0 bases from V and 8 bases from J, with 7 bases in between. Germline loops: CDR1 MNHEY, CDR2 SVGAGI. The CDR3 consists of 12 residues. Here the CDR3 DNA reads TGTGCCAGCAGTTACTCAATCGGGGAAGCTTTCTTT. Its translation: CASSYSIGEAFF.

V and J are TRBV2 and TRBJ2-5; TRBD1 is a possible D gene (5 bases). This CDR3 has 12 amino acids. Looked up from germline, CDR1 is SNHLY and CDR2 is FYNNEI. The ends were cut back, 3 bases at V and 5 bases at J, with 7 bases in the middle. CDR3 in DNA: TGTGCCAGCAGTGACAGGGCTGAGACCCAGTACTTC. Its translation is CASSDRAETQYF.

This chain connects TRBV27 to TRBJ2-7; the match to TRBD1 covers 7 bases. Per germline, CDR1 MNHEY and CDR2 SMNVEV (reference sequence). Germline trimming cut 0 bases from V and 6 bases from J; bases unmatched to any gene: 8. This CDR3 spans 15 amino acids. The CDR3 protein is CASSLSVRGLGEQYF. The CDR3 DNA reads TGTGCCAGCAGTTTATCGGTTAGGGGGCTGGGCGAGCAGTACTTC.

This chain links TRBV18 with TRBJ2-3, with a weak D call TRBD1 (5 bases). Germline V gives CDR1 KGHSH, CDR2 LQKENI. Trimming stripped 3 bases from V and 6 bases from J, with 13 bases between. The CDR3 consists of 14 residues. CDR3 amino acids: CASSPLGPVDTQYF. The DNA of the CDR3 is TGTGCCAGCTCACCGTTGGGGCCGGTGGATACGCAGTATTTT.

This rearrangement joins TRBV7-9 to TRBJ2-7, with a tentative D call TRBD1 (6 bases). V was pared by 5 bases and J by 1 base, with 15 bases between. Germline V gene sequence: CDR1 SEHNR, CDR2 FQNEAQ (reference sequence). CDR3 size: 15 residues. The CDR3 sequence: CASSTRTEESYEQYF. The CDR3 nucleotides are TGTGCCAGCAGCACCAGGACAGAGGAGTCCTACGAGCAGTACTTC.

The gene calls are TRBV7-2 and TRBJ1-1; D unclear. Per the germline V gene, CDR1 is SGHTA and CDR2 is FQGNSA. Deletions cut 1 base from V and 1 base from J, with 13 bases between. This CDR3 comprises 16 residues. The CDR3 protein is CASSLVHGRQNTEAFF. The CDR3 nucleotides are TGTGCCAGCAGCTTAGTTCACGGCAGGCAGAACACTGAAGCTTTCTTT.

The chain links TRBV27 to TRBJ2-3; D ambiguous. The CDR3 runs 13 residues. From germline, CDR1 is MNHEY and CDR2 SMNVEV (reference sequence). V was clipped by 8 bases and J by 5 bases, with 14 bases between them. DNA for the CDR3: TGTGCCAGCTCTCTCGAGAATCAAGATACGCAGTATTTT. Translated, it gives CASSLENQDTQYF.

The CDR3 protein is CASSLDKKLFF. For the CDR3, the DNA is TGTGCCAGCAGCTTGGATAAAAAACTGTTTTTT. The V gene is TRBV5-8, the J gene TRBJ1-4, with D unresolved. The CDR3 has 11 amino acids. V gave up 0 bases and J gave up 9 bases, with 3 bases separating them. The germline gives CDR1 SGHTS, CDR2 YDEGEE.

Turning to this clone: Additional DNA sequences in this sample encode the identical CDR3. The chain recombines TRBV6-1 with TRBJ2-7, with 8 bases identical to TRBD1. After removal of 1 base from V and 3 bases from J, the junction contained 8 bases not matched to a gene. This CDR3 contains 16 residues. Germline CDR1 and CDR2: MNHNS and SASEGT. For the CDR3, the DNA is TGTGCCAGCAGTGAAGGAATAGGACAGGGAGGCTACGAGCAGTACTTC. Translating gives CASSEGIGQGGYEQYF.

The V gene is TRBV5-4, the J gene TRBJ1-5; 9 nucleotides align to TRBD1. V trimming: 4 bases; J trimming: 6 bases; junction bases outside the gene matches: 8. Per the germline V gene, CDR1 is SGHNT and CDR2 is YYREEE (reference sequence). CDR3 size: 15 residues. The CDR3: CASSGGQGNGQPQHF. The CDR3 coding sequence is TGTGCCAGCAGCGGCGGACAGGGGAATGGTCAGCCCCAGCATTTT.

In its sample, this clone was seen a few times. The rearrangement joins TRBV7-9 to TRBJ1-1; D gene unclear. CDR1 and CDR2 (germline): SEHNR, FQNEAQ (reference sequence). This CDR3 contains 14 residues. V lost 1 base, J lost 4 bases, and 10 bases lay in between. CDR3 in amino acids: CASSLDPDFTEAFF. In DNA, the CDR3 is TGTGCCAGCAGCTTAGACCCGGACTTCACTGAAGCTTTCTTT.

This chain links TRBV5-4 with TRBJ2-6, with 7 bases fitting TRBD2. With 4 bases clipped from V and 5 bases from J, the junction kept 15 bases outside the gene matches. The germline gives CDR1 SGHNT, CDR2 YYREEE (reference sequence). This CDR3 spans 18 amino acids. Written as DNA, the CDR3 is TGTGCCAGCAGCCTGACACTAGCGAGGGGCATCTGGGCCAACGTCCTGACTTTC. Translating it yields CASSLTLARGIWANVLTF.

V and J are TRBV2 and TRBJ2-7; 9 nucleotides agree with TRBD2. Germline CDR1 SNHLY, CDR2 FYNNEI. V gave up 2 bases and J gave up 0 bases; unmatched junction bases: 8. This CDR3 has 17 residues. CDR3 region: CASSEFPLAGSSYEQYF. CDR3 in DNA: TGTGCCAGCAGTGAATTCCCTCTAGCGGGGAGCTCCTACGAGCAGTACTTC.

This chain connects TRBV19 to TRBJ1-6; 10 bases are a match to TRBD1. Germline-derived CDR1 and CDR2 are LNHDA and SQIVND (reference sequence). This CDR3 region has 15 residues. V gave up 3 bases and J gave up 10 bases; unmatched junction bases: 6. CDR3 sequence: CASSIGTGVRSPLHF. In nucleotides, the CDR3 is TGTGCCAGTAGTATCGGGACAGGGGTAAGGTCACCCCTCCACTTT.

This chain joins TRBV7-9 and TRBJ2-5; 12 bases align to TRBD1. V was pared by 5 bases and J by 5 bases, with 9 bases of the junction left unmatched. Germline lookup yields CDR1 SEHNR and CDR2 FQNEAQ (reference sequence). The CDR3 extends over 16 amino acids. CDR3 bases: TGTGCCAGCAGCCCGAAAGGGACAGGGGGCGCCGAGACCCAGTACTTC. The encoded protein is CASSPKGTGGAETQYF.

This clone has just a few counts. CDR3 residues: CASSPTESKSRKNIQYF. CDR3 coding DNA: TGCGCCAGCAGCCCTACGGAGTCGAAAAGTAGGAAAAACATTCAGTACTTC. The chain employs TRBV4-1 and TRBJ2-4, with D unclear. V was trimmed by 4 bases and J by 4 bases, leaving 20 bases between them. The germline CDR1 and CDR2 sequences are MGHRA and YSYEKL. This CDR3 is built from 17 residues.

The chain recombines TRBV6-5 with TRBJ2-1; 14 nucleotides match TRBD2. The CDR3 consists of 15 residues. J gave up 9 bases and V 4 bases, and 5 bases lay outside the gene matches. Germline CDR1 reads MNHEY; CDR2 reads SVGAGI. The CDR3 loop is CASSWGLAGEGEQFF. Written as DNA, the CDR3 is TGTGCCAGCAGTTGGGGACTAGCGGGAGAAGGTGAGCAGTTCTTC.

This clone was detected only a few times. The chain employs TRBV9 and TRBJ2-5; TRBD1 agrees at 11 bases. The CDR3 consists of 16 residues. Germline loops: CDR1 SGDLS, CDR2 YYNGEE. The V and J ends lost 2 bases and 2 bases, in that order; junction bases with no gene match: 5. CDR3 sequence (DNA): TGTGCCAGCAGCGTCCAAGGGACAGGGGGACAAGAGACCCAGTACTTC. Translation gives CASSVQGTGGQETQYF.

The chain employs TRBV7-9 and TRBJ1-2; 7 bases agree with TRBD1. The CDR3 has 16 amino acids. Germline V CDR1 and CDR2: SEHNR, FQNEAQ (reference sequence). The V and J ends lost 4 bases and 2 bases, in that order; junction bases with no gene match: 10. CDR3 bases: TGTGCCAGCAGCTCAGAGTTTCCGACAGGGAACTATGGCTACACCTTC. It translates to CASSSEFPTGNYGYTF.

This clone came up many times. This chain joins TRBV19 and TRBJ1-5, with D maybe TRBD1 (5 bases). The CDR3 has 13 amino acids. Germline V gene lookup returns CDR1 LNHDA and CDR2 SQIVND (reference sequence). The CDR3: CAARRQPGEPQHF. The CDR3 DNA reads as TGTGCGGCCCGAAGACAGCCTGGGGAGCCCCAGCATTTT.

This clone was recorded only once. Written as DNA, the CDR3 is TGTGCCAGCTCACCATATAGGGTCTCGGCGGGGAACCAAGAGACCCAGTACTTC. It yields the protein CASSPYRVSAGNQETQYF. The rearrangement joins TRBV18 to TRBJ2-5; a possible D gene is TRBD2 (6 bases). Trimming left V 2 bases short and J 0 bases short, with 19 bases between. CDR1 KGHSH and CDR2 LQKENI come from the germline V gene. The CDR3 runs to 18 residues.

V and J are TRBV6-4 and TRBJ2-2, with 8 bases matching TRBD1. There are 18 residues in the CDR3. The V gene end was trimmed by 2 bases and the J gene end by 4 bases; junction bases not matched to a gene: 12. Germline CDR1 reads MRHNA; CDR2 reads SNTAGT. Here the CDR3 reads CASSDKEKPRGPTGELFF. CDR3 sequence (DNA): TGTGCCAGCAGTGACAAAGAGAAGCCCAGGGGGCCCACCGGGGAGCTGTTTTTT.